These 5 T cell receptor beta chains originate from one sample sequenced in a study of monozygotic twins with cystic fibrosis. Using immunoSEQ multiplex PCR, the repertoire was profiled, and TCRdb retains in-frame clones only, with some absent. This table holds roughly 25,000 clones, around 93% found once. The sequencing sample was made of blood. The source is a girl aged 2 to 9 with cystic fibrosis.

The gene calls are TRBV19 and TRBJ1-1; D unresolved. Germline V lookup: CDR1 LNHDA, CDR2 SQIVND (reference sequence). The CDR3 length is 14 residues. V dropped 3 bases and J dropped 1 base, with 9 bases sitting between them. CDR3 loop: CASSIWSPNTEAFF. Here the CDR3 DNA reads TGTGCCAGTAGTATCTGGTCTCCGAACACTGAAGCTTTCTTT.

The gene calls are TRBV9 and TRBJ1-3; D is unresolved. Germline V CDR1 and CDR2: SGDLS, YYNGEE. The CDR3 is 14 residues long. V lost 4 bases and J lost 3, with 11 bases in between. Here the CDR3 DNA reads TGTGCCAGCAGCCCGCAGGACGGTGGAAACACCATATATTTT. It encodes CASSPQDGGNTIYF. Full variable domain (remainder filled in from reference TRBV9 and TRBJ1-3): DSGVTQTPKHLITATGQRVTLRCSPRSGDLSVYWYQQSLDQGLQFLIQYYNGEERAKGNILERFSAQQFPDLHSELNLSSLELGDSALYFCASSPQDGGNTIYFGEGSWLTVV.

The chain couples TRBV15 to TRBJ2-7; TRBD1 agrees at 11 bases. CDR1 is LNHNV and CDR2 is YYDKDF in the germline V gene (reference sequence). Germline trimming cut 0 bases from V and 0 bases from J; bases unmatched to any gene: 4. The CDR3 has 17 residues. The CDR3, as DNA: TGTGCCACCAGCAGAGACCCCGGGACAGGGGGCTCCTACGAGCAGTACTTC. This codes for CATSRDPGTGGSYEQYF.

The rearrangement links TRBV14 to TRBJ1-2, with D maybe TRBD1 (5 bases). Germline loops: CDR1 SGHDN, CDR2 FVKESK. The CDR3 totals 13 residues. Trimming stripped 0 bases from V and 7 bases from J, with 9 bases between. Written as DNA, the CDR3 is TGTGCCAGCAGCCAAGAAAATACAGGTGGCTACACCTTC. Its translation: CASSQENTGGYTF.

The chain links TRBV7-9 to TRBJ1-2; no definite D call. The CDR3 extends over 10 amino acids. Per the germline V gene, CDR1 is SEHNR and CDR2 is FQNEAQ (reference sequence). Trimming took off 5 bases at V and 7 bases at J, with 5 bases between the two ends. The CDR3, as DNA: TGTGCCAGCAGCCCCCGTGGCTACACCTTC. Its protein product is CASSPRGYTF. Drawing the rest from reference TRBV7-9 and TRBJ1-2, the complete variable domain is DTGVSQNPRHKITKRGQNVTFRCDPISEHNRLYWYRQTLGQGPEFLTYFQNEAQLEKSRLLSDRFSAERPKGSFSTLEIQRTEQGDSAMYLCASSPRGYTFGSGTRLTVV.